A single sample is the source of the 15 T cell receptor beta chains below, sequenced in a study of blood T cell repertoires in COVID-19. Method: immunoSEQ multiplex PCR; TCRdb's copy keeps in-frame clones and lacks some. The profile shows roughly 86,000 clones, approximately 78% of them singletons. Sequences were obtained from peripheral blood. All receptors come from a human donor in a cohort sampled during active COVID-19.

In its sample, this clone is medium-sized. The chain is built from TRBV19 and TRBJ1-1; D remains ambiguous. The CDR3 consists of 12 residues. The ends were cut back, 6 bases at V and 6 bases at J, with 11 bases in the middle. CDR1 and CDR2 from the germline V gene are LNHDA and SQIVND (reference sequence). The CDR3 region has the DNA TGTGCCAGTAGCCCAGGTCCCCCTGAAGCTTTCTTT. Translation gives CASSPGPPEAFF.

The V and J genes are TRBV30 and TRBJ2-1; D may be TRBD1 (6 bases). This CDR3 region has 14 residues. Germline V gene lookup returns CDR1 GTSNPN and CDR2 SVGIG (reference sequence). V gave up 3 bases and J gave up 5 bases, with 14 bases separating them. The CDR3 DNA follows: TGTGCCTGGAGCCCTGGTGGGGGCCACAATGAGCAGTTCTTC. Its protein is CAWSPGGGHNEQFF.

The V call is TRBV5-1, the J call TRBJ1-1; a weak D match, TRBD1 (5 bases). Trimming left V 0 bases short and J 8 bases short, with 11 bases between. Germline loops: CDR1 SGHRS, CDR2 YFSETQ. The CDR3 runs 13 residues. CDR3 region: CASSLGTGQEAFF. The CDR3 nucleotides are TGCGCCAGCAGCTTGGGTACAGGTCAGGAAGCTTTCTTT.

The chain recombines TRBV30 with TRBJ1-1; D gene uncertain. V lost 8 bases and J 3 bases, leaving 16 bases between the germline ends. The length of the CDR3 is 13 residues. CDR1 and CDR2 (germline): GTSNPN, SVGIG (reference sequence). The CDR3 DNA sequence: TGTGCCAGAGGACGGGATTTCGACACTGAAGCTTTCTTT. Translating gives CARGRDFDTEAFF.

The chain employs TRBV11-2 and TRBJ2-2; possible D gene TRBD2, 5 bases. V was cut by 4 bases and J by 5 bases, with 8 bases left in between. Germline-derived CDR1 and CDR2 are SGHAT and FQNNGV. The length of the CDR3 is 13 residues. The CDR3 spells CASSSRETGELFF. The DNA of the CDR3 is TGTGCCAGCAGCTCGAGGGAAACCGGGGAGCTGTTTTTT. The full variable domain, its missing parts supplied by reference TRBV11-2 and TRBJ2-2, is EAGVAQSPRYKIIEKRQSVAFWCNPISGHATLYWYQQILGQGPKLLIQFQNNGVVDDSQLPKDRFSAERLKGVDSTLKIQPAKLEDSAVYLCASSSRETGELFFGEGSRLTVL.

The genes are TRBV5-1 and TRBJ1-4, with 8 nucleotides matching TRBD1. Germline assignment: CDR1 SGHRS and CDR2 YFSETQ. CDR3 length: 15 residues. V shed 6 bases and J 7 bases; nucleotides not matched to a gene: 11. The DNA of the CDR3 is TGCGCCAGCACCTCCAGGGGGCAGGGAGGTGAAAAACTGTTTTTT. It yields the protein CASTSRGQGGEKLFF. The whole variable domain, remainder taken from reference TRBV5-1 and TRBJ1-4, is KAGVTQTPRYLIKTRGQQVTLSCSPISGHRSVSWYQQTPGQGLQFLFEYFSETQRNKGNFPGRFSGRQFSNSRSEMNVSTLELGDSALYLCASTSRGQGGEKLFFGSGTQLSVL.

The rearrangement joins TRBV29-1 to TRBJ1-1; D gene ambiguous. Trimming left V 1 base short and J 3 bases short, with 9 bases between. Germline V lookup: CDR1 SQVTM, CDR2 ANQGSEA. The CDR3 runs to 13 residues. The CDR3 protein is CSVEAIADTEAFF. CDR3 nucleotide sequence: TGCAGCGTTGAAGCGATCGCGGACACTGAAGCTTTCTTT.

The chain combines TRBV4-2 with TRBJ1-5; 8 bases fit TRBD1. The CDR3 is made up of 18 amino acids. CDR1 is LGHNA and CDR2 is YNFKEQ in the germline V gene. V lost 4 bases and J lost 0; bases outside the gene matches: 11. The CDR3, as DNA: TGTGCCAGCAGCCCCTTCGGACAGGGTAGGAATAGCAATCAGCCCCAGCATTTT. Its translation: CASSPFGQGRNSNQPQHF.

The rearrangement joins TRBV5-4 to TRBJ1-1; TRBD1 might be the D (5 bases). The germline V gene has CDR1 SGHNT and CDR2 YYREEE (reference sequence). Trimming took off 4 bases at V and 4 bases at J, with 17 bases between the two ends. The CDR3 extends over 15 amino acids. This chain's CDR3 is CASSLGLGVSTEAFF. The CDR3 DNA is TGTGCCAGCAGCCTAGGGTTAGGGGTGAGCACTGAAGCTTTCTTT.

The chain is built from TRBV9 and TRBJ2-2, with D maybe TRBD1 (5 bases). Trimming took off 0 bases at V and 0 bases at J, with 9 bases between the two ends. The CDR3 sequence is 16 residues long. The germline V gene encodes CDR1 SGDLS and CDR2 YYNGEE. Written as DNA, the CDR3 is TGTGCCAGCAGCGTAGCGCAAGGGGCGAACACCGGGGAGCTGTTTTTT. This sequence encodes CASSVAQGANTGELFF.

The V and J genes are TRBV3-1 (or the pseudogene TRBV3-2) and TRBJ2-7, with a tentative D call TRBD2 (5 bases). V was clipped by 5 bases and J by 7 bases, with 21 bases between them. CDR3 length equals 15 residues. Germline CDR1 is LGHDT and CDR2 is YNNKEL (reference sequence). The CDR3 DNA sequence: TGTGCCAGCAGCACTAGGCTGGATATTAATAGTGAGCAGTACTTC. Amino acid sequence: CASSTRLDINSEQYF.

This chain links TRBV6-6 with TRBJ1-4; TRBD1 agrees at 8 bases. Germline V lookup: CDR1 MNHNY, CDR2 SVGAGI (reference sequence). V lost 6 bases and J lost 7; bases outside the gene matches: 13. The CDR3 has 16 residues. The CDR3 sequence is CASSLNRDRHSEKLFF. CDR3 bases: TGTGCCAGCAGCTTAAACCGGGACAGGCATTCTGAAAAACTGTTTTTT.

This clone showed up just a few times. The V gene is TRBV6-5, the J gene TRBJ2-7, with 7 bases lining up with TRBD1. Germline loops: CDR1 MNHEY, CDR2 SVGAGI. V shed 6 bases and J 9 bases; nucleotides not matched to a gene: 8. The CDR3 is 12 amino acids. The CDR3 is CASRDHGQAQYF. The CDR3 DNA reads as TGTGCCAGCAGGGACCACGGACAGGCGCAGTACTTC.

Written as DNA, the CDR3 is TGTGCCAGCAGCCGAAGCATGGACACCGGGGAGCTGTTTTTT. Residues: CASSRSMDTGELFF. The chain has TRBV11-1 and TRBJ2-2, with unresolved D. CDR3 length: 14 residues. Trimming shortened V by 5 bases and J by 3 bases, and 10 bases separated the two germline ends. CDR1 is SGHAT, CDR2 FQDESV, per germline (reference sequence).

V gene TRBV3-1 (or the pseudogene TRBV3-2) combines with J gene TRBJ2-2, with D perhaps matching TRBD1 (6 bases). The CDR3 length is 16 residues. Germline V lookup: CDR1 LGHDT, CDR2 YNNKEL (reference sequence). Trimming left V 2 bases short and J 1 base short, with 11 bases between. The CDR3: CASSQWARGNTGELFF. The CDR3 DNA reads TGTGCCAGCAGCCAATGGGCCAGGGGGAACACCGGGGAGCTGTTTTTT.